The rows below give T cell receptor beta chains drawn from one sample of a study of blood T cell repertoires in COVID-19. TCRdb's copy holds only in-frame clones and misses some; the assay was immunoSEQ multiplex PCR. This table holds over 400,000 clones, 86% found once. Sample: peripheral blood. The receptors here all came from a woman between 25 and 40 years old with active or convalescent COVID-19. Both conserved end residues are part of each CDR3. A D gene is named only where the DNA matches it firmly. Clone size, where shown, is once, few, many, or a class for clones that have expanded.

>.|TRBJ1-5|TRBV18|.
TGTGCCAGCTCACCTCGGGACACGCAAAGCAATCAGCCCCAGCATTTT
CASSPRDTQSNQPQHF
>TRBD2|TRBJ2-1|TRBV24-1|.
TGTGCCACCAGTGATTCTAGCGGGAGTATTCATGAGCAGTTCTTC
CATSDSSGSIHEQFF
>TRBD1|TRBJ2-7|TRBV6-5|.
TGTGCCAGCAGTTACTCCGGACAGGGTGGAGAGCAGTACTTC
CASSYSGQGGEQYF
>.|TRBJ2-7|TRBV27|.
TGTGCCAGCAGTTTATCGATGAGGCGGGGTTTCTACGAGCAGTACTTC
CASSLSMRRGFYEQYF
>TRBD2|TRBJ2-7|TRBV5-4|.
TGTGCCAGCAGTCGGGAGGGCAATTTCTACGAGCAGTACTTC
CASSREGNFYEQYF
>TRBD1|TRBJ2-7|TRBV28|.
TGTGCCAGTAGGTGGCGGGCAGGGGGCTCCTACGAGCAGTACTTC
CASRWRAGGSYEQYF
>.|TRBJ1-4|TRBV6-5|few
TGTGCCAGCAGAAATCCCGGCGGAGGGGAAAAACTGTTTTTT
CASRNPGGGEKLFF
>TRBD2|TRBJ2-1|TRBV7-8|few
TGTGCCAGCAGCTTAAAGGGACTAGATTACAATGAGCAGTTCTTC
CASSLKGLDYNEQFF
>TRBD2|TRBJ2-3|TRBV11-2|.
TGTGCCAGCAGCTTCGACGAGTCCCTAGCGGGGATGACAGATACGCAGTATTTT
CASSFDESLAGMTDTQYF
>.|TRBJ2-2|TRBV21-1|few
TGTGCCAGCAGCACTCCGAAGGGGCACCGAAGCACCGGGGAGCTGTTTTTT
CASSTPKGHRSTGELFF
>TRBD1|TRBJ2-5|TRBV27|.
TGTGCCAGCAGTTTAATGTCTTCAGGGGGCTGGGAGACCCAGTACTTC
CASSLMSSGGWETQYF
>.|TRBJ1-3|TRBV19|few
TGTGCCAGTAGTCCACAGGGTATCGGAAACACCATATATTTT
CASSPQGIGNTIYF
>.|TRBJ2-2|TRBV5-4|.
TGTGCCGCTGGAGGGACCCCCACCGGGGAGCTGTTTTTT
CAAGGTPTGELFF
>.|TRBJ1-2|TRBV3-1/TRBV3-2|.
TGTGCCAGCAGCCCAGGAATCTATGGCTACACCTTC
CASSPGIYGYTF
>.|TRBJ2-7|TRBV27|.
TGTGCCAGCAGCCCAATTCCACTAGCCAACTACGAGCAGTACTTC
CASSPIPLANYEQYF
>.|TRBJ1-4|TRBV19|once
TGTGCCAGTACCGCGGGCCCAGGCGAAAAACTGTTTTTT
CASTAGPGEKLFF
>TRBD2|TRBJ2-1|TRBV6-2/TRBV6-3|.
TGTGCCAGCAGTTACGGCGGGGGGGCCTACAATGAGCAGTTCTTC
CASSYGGGAYNEQFF
>.|TRBJ1-5|TRBV27|.
TGTGCCAGCAGTAGTGGGGGGGTGGCCCAGCATTTT
CASSSGGVAQHF
>TRBD1|TRBJ1-6|TRBV19|.
TGTGCCAGTAGTATCGGGACAGGGGGGAATAATTCACCCCTCCACTTT
CASSIGTGGNNSPLHF
>TRBD2|TRBJ2-1|TRBV15|.
TGTGCCACCAGCAGAGGCGAAGGCGGGGGGAGACGGGTCTTC
CATSRGEGGGRRVF
>TRBD2|TRBJ2-7|TRBV29-1|.
TGCAGCGTCGAGCCGGGACTAGCGGGAGAATCCTACGAGCAGTACTTC
CSVEPGLAGESYEQYF
>.|TRBJ2-2|TRBV5-4|.
TGTGCCAGCAGCAAAGAATTGAGTCGCCGGGAGCTGTTTTTT
CASSKELSRRELFF
>.|TRBJ2-3|TRBV19|.
TGTGCCAGTAGTAACAGACTAAGCCGGGGGACAGATACGCAGTATTTT
CASSNRLSRGTDTQYF
>.|TRBJ2-7|TRBV7-2|once
TGTGCCAGCAGCTTAGCGTCGGGGTCCTCCTACGAGCAGTACTTC
CASSLASGSSYEQYF
>.|TRBJ2-4|TRBV2|.
TGTGCCAGCAGTCTCGTCGGGGATCTAGCCAAAAACATTCAGTACTTC
CASSLVGDLAKNIQYF